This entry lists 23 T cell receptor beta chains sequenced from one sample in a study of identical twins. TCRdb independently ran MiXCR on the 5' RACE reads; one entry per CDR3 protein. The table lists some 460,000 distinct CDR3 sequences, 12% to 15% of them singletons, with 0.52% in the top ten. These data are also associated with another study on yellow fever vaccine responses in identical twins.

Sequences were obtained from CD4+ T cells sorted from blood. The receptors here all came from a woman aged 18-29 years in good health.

CDR3: CSVESGNEQYF. Written as DNA, the CDR3 is TGCAGCGTTGAAAGCGGGAACGAGCAGTACTTC. The gene calls are TRBV29-1 and TRBJ2-7; 7 positions match TRBD2. CDR1 and CDR2 from the germline V gene are SQVTM and ANQGSEA. V lost 2 bases and J lost 5; bases outside the gene matches: 0. The length of the CDR3 is 11 residues.

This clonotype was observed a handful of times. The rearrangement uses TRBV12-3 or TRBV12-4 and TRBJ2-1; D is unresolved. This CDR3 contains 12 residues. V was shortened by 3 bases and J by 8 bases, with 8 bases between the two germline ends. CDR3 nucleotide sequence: TGTGCCAGCAGTTTTCTGGGTGATGAGCAGTTCTTC. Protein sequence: CASSFLGDEQFF.

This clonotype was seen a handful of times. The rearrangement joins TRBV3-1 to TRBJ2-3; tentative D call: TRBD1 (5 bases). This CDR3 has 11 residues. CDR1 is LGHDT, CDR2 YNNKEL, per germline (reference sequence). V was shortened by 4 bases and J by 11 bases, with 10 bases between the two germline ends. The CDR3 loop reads CASSPGLVQYF. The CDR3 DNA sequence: TGTGCCAGCAGCCCAGGGTTGGTGCAGTATTTT.

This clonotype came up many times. As DNA, the CDR3 is TGTGCCAGCAGCTTAAGGCACAGGGATGGGGAGACCCAGTACTTC. Translated, it gives CASSLRHRDGETQYF. The chain couples TRBV7-2 to TRBJ2-5, with D perhaps TRBD1 (6 bases). Germline CDR1 SGHTA, CDR2 FQGNSA. The V and J ends lost 2 bases and 5 bases respectively, with 15 bases between them. The CDR3 is 15 residues long.

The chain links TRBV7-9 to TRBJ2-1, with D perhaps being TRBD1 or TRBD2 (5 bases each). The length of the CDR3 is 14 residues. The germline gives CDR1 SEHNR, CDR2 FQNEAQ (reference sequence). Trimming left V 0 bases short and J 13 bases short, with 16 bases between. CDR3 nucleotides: TGTGCCAGCAGCTTAGCGGCCTCTCAGGGAGCCCAGTTCTTC. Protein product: CASSLAASQGAQFF.

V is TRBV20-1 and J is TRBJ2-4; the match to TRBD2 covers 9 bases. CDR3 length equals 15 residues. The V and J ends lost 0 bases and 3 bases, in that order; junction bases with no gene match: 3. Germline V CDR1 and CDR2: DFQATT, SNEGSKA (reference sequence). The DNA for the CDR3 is TGCAGTGCTAGAGAGCGAGCGGGAGGCAAAAACATTCAGTACTTC. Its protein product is CSARERAGGKNIQYF.

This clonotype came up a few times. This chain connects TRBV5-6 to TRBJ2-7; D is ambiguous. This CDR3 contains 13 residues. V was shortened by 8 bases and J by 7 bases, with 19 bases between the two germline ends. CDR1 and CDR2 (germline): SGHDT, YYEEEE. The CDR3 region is CASTVLSTPEQYF. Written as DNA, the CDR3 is TGTGCCAGTACGGTGTTGTCGACGCCAGAGCAGTACTTC.

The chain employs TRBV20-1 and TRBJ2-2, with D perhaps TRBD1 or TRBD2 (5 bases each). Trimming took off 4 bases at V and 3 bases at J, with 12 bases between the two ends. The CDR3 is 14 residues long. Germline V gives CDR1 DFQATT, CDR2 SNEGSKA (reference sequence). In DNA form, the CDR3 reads TGCAGTGCTACCCAGGGCGGGTACACCGGGGAGCTGTTTTTT. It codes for CSATQGGYTGELFF.

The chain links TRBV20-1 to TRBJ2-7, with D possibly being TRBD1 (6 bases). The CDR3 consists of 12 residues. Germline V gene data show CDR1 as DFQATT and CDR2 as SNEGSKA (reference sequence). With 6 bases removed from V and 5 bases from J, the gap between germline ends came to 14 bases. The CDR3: CSAAQGSNEQYF. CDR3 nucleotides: TGCAGTGCAGCACAGGGTTCCAACGAGCAGTACTTC.

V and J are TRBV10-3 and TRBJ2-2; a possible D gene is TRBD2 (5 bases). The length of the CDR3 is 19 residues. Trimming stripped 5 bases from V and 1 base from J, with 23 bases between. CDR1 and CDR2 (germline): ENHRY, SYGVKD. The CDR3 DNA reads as TGTGCCATCAGTACTAGATTGCTAGGAACCCCATGGAACACCGGGGAGCTGTTTTTT. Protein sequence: CAISTRLLGTPWNTGELFF.

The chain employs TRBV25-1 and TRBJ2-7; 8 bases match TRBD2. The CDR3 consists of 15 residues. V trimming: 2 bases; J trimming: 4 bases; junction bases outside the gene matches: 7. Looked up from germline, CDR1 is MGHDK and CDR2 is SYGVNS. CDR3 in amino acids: CASSEAGTRGYEQYF. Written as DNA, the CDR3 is TGTGCCAGCAGTGAAGCAGGGACTAGAGGTTACGAGCAGTACTTC.

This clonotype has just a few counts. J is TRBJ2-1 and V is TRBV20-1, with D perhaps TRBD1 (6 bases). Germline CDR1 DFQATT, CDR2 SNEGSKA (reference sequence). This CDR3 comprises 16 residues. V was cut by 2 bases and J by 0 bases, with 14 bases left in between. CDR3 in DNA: TGCAGTGCTAGATTCCAGGGGCAGAGCTCCTACAATGAGCAGTTCTTC. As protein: CSARFQGQSSYNEQFF.

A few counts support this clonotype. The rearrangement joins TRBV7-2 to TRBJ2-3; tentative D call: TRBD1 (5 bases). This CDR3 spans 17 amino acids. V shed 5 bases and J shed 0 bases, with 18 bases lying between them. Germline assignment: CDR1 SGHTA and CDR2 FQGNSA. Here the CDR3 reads CASSQAPRGISTDTQYF. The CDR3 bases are TGTGCCAGCAGCCAAGCCCCAAGGGGCATTAGCACAGATACGCAGTATTTT. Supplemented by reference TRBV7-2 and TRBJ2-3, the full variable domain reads GAGVSQSPSNKVTEKGKDVELRCDPISGHTALYWYRQSLGQGLEFLIYFQGNSAPDKSGLPSDRFSAERTGGSVSTLTIQRTQQEDSAVYLCASSQAPRGISTDTQYFGPGTRLTVL.

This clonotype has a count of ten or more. DNA of the CDR3: TGCAGCGTTGGGGGGGATGGCGGATACACAGATACGCAGTATTTT. Translation: CSVGGDGGYTDTQYF. The J gene is TRBJ2-3, the V gene TRBV29-1; possibly TRBD2 for D (6 bases). Trimming pared 4 bases from V and 2 bases from J, leaving 16 bases between. Germline V gives CDR1 SQVTM, CDR2 ANQGSEA. This CDR3 contains 15 residues.

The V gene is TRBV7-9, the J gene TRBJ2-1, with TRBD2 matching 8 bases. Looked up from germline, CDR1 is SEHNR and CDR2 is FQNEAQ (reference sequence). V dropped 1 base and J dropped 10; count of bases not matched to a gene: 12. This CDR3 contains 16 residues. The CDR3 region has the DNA TGTGCCAGCAGCTTAGTTCCCGGGACTAGTTATTGGGAGCAGTTCTTC. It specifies CASSLVPGTSYWEQFF.

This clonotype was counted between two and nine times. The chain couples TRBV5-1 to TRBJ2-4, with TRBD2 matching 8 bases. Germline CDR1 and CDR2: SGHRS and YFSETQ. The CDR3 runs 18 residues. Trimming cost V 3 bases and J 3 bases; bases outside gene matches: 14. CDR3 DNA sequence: TGCGCCAGCAGCTCCGGGTGGTCGGGGGGGCATGTCAAAAACATTCAGTACTTC. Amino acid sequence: CASSSGWSGGHVKNIQYF.

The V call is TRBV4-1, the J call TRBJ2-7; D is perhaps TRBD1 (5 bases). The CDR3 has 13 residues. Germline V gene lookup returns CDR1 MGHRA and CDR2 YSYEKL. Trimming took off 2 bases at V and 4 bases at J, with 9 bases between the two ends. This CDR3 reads CASSQQGFYEQYF. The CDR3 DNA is TGCGCCAGCAGCCAACAGGGTTTTTACGAGCAGTACTTC.

CDR3 sequence reads: CASSKDRGSGNTIYF. CDR3 in DNA: TGTGCCAGCAGCAAGGACAGGGGCTCTGGAAACACCATATATTTT. This chain connects TRBV5-6 to TRBJ1-3; 9 bases agree with TRBD1. CDR3 length equals 15 residues. CDR1 is SGHDT and CDR2 is YYEEEE in the germline V gene. V trimming: 4 bases; J trimming: 0 bases; junction bases outside the gene matches: 2.

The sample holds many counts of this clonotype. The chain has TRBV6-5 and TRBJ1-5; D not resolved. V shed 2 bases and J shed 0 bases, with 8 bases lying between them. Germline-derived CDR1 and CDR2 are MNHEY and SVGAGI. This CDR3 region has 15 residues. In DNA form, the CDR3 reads TGTGCCAGCAGTTACGCGGGAAATAGCAATCAGCCCCAGCATTTT. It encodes CASSYAGNSNQPQHF.

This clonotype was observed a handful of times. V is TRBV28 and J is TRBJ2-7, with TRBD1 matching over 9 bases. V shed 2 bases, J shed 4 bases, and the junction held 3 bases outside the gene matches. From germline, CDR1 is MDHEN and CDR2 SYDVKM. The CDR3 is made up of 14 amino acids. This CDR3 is CASSLTTGGYEQYF. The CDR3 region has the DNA TGTGCCAGCAGTTTAACGACAGGGGGGTACGAGCAGTACTTC.

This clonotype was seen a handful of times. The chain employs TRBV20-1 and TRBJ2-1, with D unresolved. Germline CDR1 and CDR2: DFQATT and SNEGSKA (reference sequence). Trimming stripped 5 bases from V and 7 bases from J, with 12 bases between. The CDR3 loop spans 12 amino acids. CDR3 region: CSAQTGKNEQFF. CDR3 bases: TGCAGTGCTCAGACCGGAAAAAATGAGCAGTTCTTC.

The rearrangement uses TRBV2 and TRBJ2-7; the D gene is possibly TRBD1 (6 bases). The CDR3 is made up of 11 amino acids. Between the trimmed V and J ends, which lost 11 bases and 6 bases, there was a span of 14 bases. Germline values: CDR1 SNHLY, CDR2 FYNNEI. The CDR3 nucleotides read TGTGCCGGTCAGGGGTGGGGCGAGCAGTACTTC. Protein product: CAGQGWGEQYF.

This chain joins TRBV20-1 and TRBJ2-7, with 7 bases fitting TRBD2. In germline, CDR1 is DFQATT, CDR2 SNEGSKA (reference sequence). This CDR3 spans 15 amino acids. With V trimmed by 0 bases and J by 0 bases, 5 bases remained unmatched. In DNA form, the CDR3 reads TGCAGTGCTAGAGATCTGCGGGGGAGCTCCTACGAGCAGTACTTC. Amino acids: CSARDLRGSSYEQYF.